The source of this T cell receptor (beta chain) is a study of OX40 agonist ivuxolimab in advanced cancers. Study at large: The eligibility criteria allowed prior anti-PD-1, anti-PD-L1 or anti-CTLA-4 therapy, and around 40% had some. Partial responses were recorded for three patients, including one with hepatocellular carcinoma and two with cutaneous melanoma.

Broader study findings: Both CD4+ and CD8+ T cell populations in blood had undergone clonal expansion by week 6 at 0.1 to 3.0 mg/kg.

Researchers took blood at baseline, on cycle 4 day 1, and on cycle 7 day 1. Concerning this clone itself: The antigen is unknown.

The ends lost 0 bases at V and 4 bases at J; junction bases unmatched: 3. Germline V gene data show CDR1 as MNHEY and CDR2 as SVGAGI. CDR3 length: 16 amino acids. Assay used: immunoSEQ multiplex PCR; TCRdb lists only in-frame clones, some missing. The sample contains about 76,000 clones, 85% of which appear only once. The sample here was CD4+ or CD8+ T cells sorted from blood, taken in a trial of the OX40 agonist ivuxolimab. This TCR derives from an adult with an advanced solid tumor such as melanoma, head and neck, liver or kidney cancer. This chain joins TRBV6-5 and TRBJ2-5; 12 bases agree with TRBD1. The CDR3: CASSYSGQGARETQYF. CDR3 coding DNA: TGTGCCAGCAGTTACTCGGGACAGGGGGCGAGAGAGACCCAGTACTTC.